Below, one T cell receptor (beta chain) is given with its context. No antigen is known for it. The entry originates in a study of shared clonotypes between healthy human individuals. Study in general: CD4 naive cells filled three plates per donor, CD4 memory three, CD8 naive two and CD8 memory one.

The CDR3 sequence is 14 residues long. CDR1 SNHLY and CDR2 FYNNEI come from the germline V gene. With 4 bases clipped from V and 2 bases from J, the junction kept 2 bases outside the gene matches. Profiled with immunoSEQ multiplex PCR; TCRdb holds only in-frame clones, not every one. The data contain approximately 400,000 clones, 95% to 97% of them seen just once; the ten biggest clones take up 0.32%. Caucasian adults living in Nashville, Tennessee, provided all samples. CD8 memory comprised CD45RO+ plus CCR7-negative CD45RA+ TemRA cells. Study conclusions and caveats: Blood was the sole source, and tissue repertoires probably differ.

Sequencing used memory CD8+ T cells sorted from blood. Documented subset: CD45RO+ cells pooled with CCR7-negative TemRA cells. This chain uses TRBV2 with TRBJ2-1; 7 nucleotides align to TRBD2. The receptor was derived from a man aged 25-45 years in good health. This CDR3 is CASSGGSPYNEQFF. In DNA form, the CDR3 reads TGTGCCAGCAGTGGCGGGAGCCCCTACAATGAGCAGTTCTTC.